This TCR beta chain appears in the sequencing data of a study of CD8 T cells in Susac syndrome (dated by TCRdb to about 2019). Regarding the study in general: Of the Susac syndrome patients who were sequenced, over five had clinically active disease and eight or nine were in clinical remission. Repertoire sequencing was used to test whether CD8+ T cell activation and differentiation in Susac syndrome was antigen driven. Susac syndrome patients were therapy-naive, on corticosteroids (some also receiving IVIg), or on IVIg alone at blood withdrawal. What the work shows at the level of the full study, not this receptor alone: In the CD4+ T cell repertoire of Susac syndrome patients, clonal expansion was not detected. The number of individuals in the TCR sequencing and HLA analysis was acknowledged as relatively small.

Spanning cysteine to phenylalanine, the CDR3 consists of 15 amino acids. Only CDR3 DNA is held: 45 bases, read in frame from base 1. CDR1 and CDR2 are drawn from the germline V gene (reference sequence): SGHNT, YYREEE. V is pared back by 1 base and J by 2 bases, with 11 bases lying between the germline termini. RNA was extracted using the RNeasy kit, and roughly 0.5 to 1 microgram was reverse transcribed with random hexamers. The immunoSEQ multiplex PCR assay, covering 54 Vbeta and 13 Jbeta segments, was used to amplify TCR beta CDR3 regions. PCR amplification bias was corrected using a synthetic template baseline for primer optimization and computational correction. The study's own analysis went as follows. Reads were annotated to V, D and J genes according to IMGT and were analyzed with immunoSEQ Analyzer, with only productive sequences retained. To calculate clonality, Shannon entropy was normalized by log2 of the number of productive unique sequences and then subtracted from one. For each patient and control, public and private clones were evaluated within the 100 most prevalent clones. A clone was defined as Susac-specific if it was absent from the healthy and MS cohorts, from 950 to 1,300 published viral clones and from other ImmuneACCESS disease sequences. TCRdb passed the public sequencing reads through fastp at Q25 and MiXCR, retaining productive beta sequences. Rows merge per CDR3 protein into single entries with the most common DNA and genes. TCRdb's processing, not the authors', yielded these V and J calls. For this sample the table gives 150,000 to 200,000 distinct CDR3 sequences, of which 90% to 95% were detected only once. Roughly 0.12% of the sample is held by the ten biggest clonotypes.

Peripheral blood CD8+ and CD4+ T cells from healthy donors, Susac syndrome patients and multiple sclerosis patients were profiled by high-throughput TCR beta sequencing. Recently defined diagnostic criteria for definite or probable disease were met by the Susac syndrome patients. Bulk CD8+ and CD4+ T cells were purified by magnetic negative isolation, whereas CD8+ TEMRA cells were enriched by FACS. Blood was drawn into EDTA tubes, processed within 24 hours, and PBMCs were isolated by density gradient centrifugation. PBMCs destined for TCR sequencing were cryopreserved in liquid nitrogen and later thawed in a 37 °C water bath. Purity of sorted or isolated CD4+, CD8+ and CD8+ TEMRA cells was at least 90%. Regarding this clonotype: The target of this receptor is not known. Per-nucleotide qualities are absent, and no much larger clonotype sits a single base away.

This sequence uses TRBV5-4 and TRBJ2-3; the D gene identity is not certain. The TCR was taken from a human donor with Susac syndrome. Material for sequencing was CD4+ T cells from PBMCs. The nucleotide sequence is TGTGCCAGCAGCTTGATCGAGGCCCTCACAGATACGCAGTATTTT. It is translated as CASSLIEALTDTQYF.